This T cell receptor beta chain was profiled in a study of blood T cell repertoires in COVID-19. This CDR3 region has 14 residues. V lost 2 bases to trimming and J lost 3 bases, with 10 bases between them. Per the germline V gene, CDR1 is MDHEN and CDR2 is SYDVKM. Generated by immunoSEQ multiplex PCR, the TCRdb table keeps only in-frame clones and is missing some. Of hundreds of thousands of clones listed, 80% to 90% were seen once; the top ten hold over 4%. Individuals drawn from about two dozen US areas were about 18 to 90 years old. Each participant's cohort was designated according to participant-reported clinical history.

Sequencing was carried out using PBMCs or T cells enriched from blood (not recorded which). The TCR sequence derives from a woman in her thirties who had recovered from COVID-19. This chain links TRBV28 with TRBJ1-1; no firm D call. The CDR3 sequence is CASSLTPDYTEAFF. In nucleotides, the CDR3 is TGTGCCAGCAGTTTAACGCCAGATTACACTGAAGCTTTCTTT.